This T cell receptor (beta chain) is drawn from a study of blood T cell repertoires in COVID-19. Across the study: COVID-19 samples, acute and convalescent, were from the United States, Italy and Spain. Sources were T cells, B-cell-depleted T cells, or PBMCs; the material itself was cDNA or gDNA.

Per the study methods: Amplification of reference gene primers was used by the study to estimate nucleated cell counts. This table comes from immunoSEQ multiplex PCR, and its TCRdb copy is limited to in-frame clones, with some not included. Clone size and V and J calls were adopted from that table, with D and trimming inferred from the DNA. The sample records roughly 250,000 clones, under 95% being singletons. The material sequenced was PBMCs or T cells enriched from blood (not recorded which). The receptor's source is a woman aged 35 to 49 with acute COVID-19.

CDR3 sequence: CASTYRGLEGVGYNEQFF. CDR3 nucleotides: TGTGCCAGTACTTATCGGGGACTCGAAGGGGTAGGCTACAATGAGCAGTTCTTC. The genes are TRBV19 and TRBJ2-1; perhaps TRBD2 as D (6 bases). There are 18 residues in the CDR3. Trimming cost V 7 bases and J 3 bases, with 25 bases left between them. CDR1 and CDR2 (germline): LNHDA, SQIVND (reference sequence).